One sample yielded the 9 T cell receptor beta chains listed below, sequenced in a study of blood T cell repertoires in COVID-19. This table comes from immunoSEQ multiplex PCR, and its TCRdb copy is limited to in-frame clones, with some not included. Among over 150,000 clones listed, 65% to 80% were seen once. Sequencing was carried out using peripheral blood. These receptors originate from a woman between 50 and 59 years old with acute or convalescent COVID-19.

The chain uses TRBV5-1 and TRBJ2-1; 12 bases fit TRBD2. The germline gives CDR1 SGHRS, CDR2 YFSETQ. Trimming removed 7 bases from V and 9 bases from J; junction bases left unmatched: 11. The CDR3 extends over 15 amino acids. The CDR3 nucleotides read TGCGCCAGCCGGAACCTAGCGGGGGGGCAAGGTGAGCAGTTCTTC. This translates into CASRNLAGGQGEQFF.

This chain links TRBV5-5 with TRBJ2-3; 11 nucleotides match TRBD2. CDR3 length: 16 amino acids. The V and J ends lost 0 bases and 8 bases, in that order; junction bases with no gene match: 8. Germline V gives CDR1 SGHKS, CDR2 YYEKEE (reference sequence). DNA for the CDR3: TGTGCCAGCAGCTTGGCACTAGCGGGAGCCGGGAGTACGCAGTATTTT. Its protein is CASSLALAGAGSTQYF.

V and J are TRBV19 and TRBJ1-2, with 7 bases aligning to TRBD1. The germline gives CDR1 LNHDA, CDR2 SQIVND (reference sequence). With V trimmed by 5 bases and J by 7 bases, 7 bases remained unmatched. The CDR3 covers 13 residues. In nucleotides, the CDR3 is TGTGCCAGTAGTCCCCGACAGGGCCCTGGCTACACCTTC. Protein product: CASSPRQGPGYTF.

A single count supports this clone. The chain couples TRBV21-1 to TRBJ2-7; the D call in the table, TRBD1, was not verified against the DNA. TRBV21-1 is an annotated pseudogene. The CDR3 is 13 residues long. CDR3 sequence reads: CASGAGFGYEQYF. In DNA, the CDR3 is TGTGCCAGCGGGGCAGGGTTCGGCTACGAGCAGTACTTC.

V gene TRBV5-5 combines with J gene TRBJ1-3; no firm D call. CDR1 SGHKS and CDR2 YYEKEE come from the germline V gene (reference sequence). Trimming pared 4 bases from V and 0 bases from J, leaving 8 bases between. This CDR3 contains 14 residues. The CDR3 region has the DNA TGTGCCAGCAGCGGTAGTTACTCTGGAAACACCATATATTTT. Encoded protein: CASSGSYSGNTIYF.

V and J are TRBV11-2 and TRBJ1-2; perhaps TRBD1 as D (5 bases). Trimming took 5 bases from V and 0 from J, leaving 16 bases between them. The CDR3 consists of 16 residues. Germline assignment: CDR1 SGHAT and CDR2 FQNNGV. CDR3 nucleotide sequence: TGTGCCAGCAGCCACGACGGGGGACGGGCTAACTATGGCTACACCTTC. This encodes CASSHDGGRANYGYTF.

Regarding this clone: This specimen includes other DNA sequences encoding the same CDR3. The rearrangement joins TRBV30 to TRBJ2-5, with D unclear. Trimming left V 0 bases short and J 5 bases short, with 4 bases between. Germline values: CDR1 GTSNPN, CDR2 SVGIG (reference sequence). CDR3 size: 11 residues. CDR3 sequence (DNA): TGTGCCTGGAGTGTACGGGAGACCCAGTACTTC. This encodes CAWSVRETQYF.

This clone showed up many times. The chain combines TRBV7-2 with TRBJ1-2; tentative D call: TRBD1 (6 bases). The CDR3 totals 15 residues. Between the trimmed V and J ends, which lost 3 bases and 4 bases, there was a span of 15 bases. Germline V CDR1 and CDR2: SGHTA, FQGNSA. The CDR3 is CASSFFYDRSYGYTF. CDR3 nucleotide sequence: TGTGCCAGCAGCTTCTTCTACGACAGGAGCTATGGCTACACCTTC.

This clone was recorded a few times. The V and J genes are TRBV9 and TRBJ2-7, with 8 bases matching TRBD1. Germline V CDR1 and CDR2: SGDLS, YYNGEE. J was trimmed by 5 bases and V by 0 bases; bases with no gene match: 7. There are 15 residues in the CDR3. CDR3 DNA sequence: TGTGCCAGCAGCGTAGGCTCAGGGGGCATCAACGAGCAGTACTTC. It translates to CASSVGSGGINEQYF.